This T cell receptor beta chain comes out of a study of T cells after posttransplantation cyclophosphamide. Findings of the study overall: TRB clonality was highly associated with recipient CMV seropositivity and reactivation. Donor CD8+ memory clones often dominated recipient blood repertoires at later times. TRB overlap between skin or GI tissue T cells and blood was limited.

The method was immunoSEQ multiplex PCR; TCRdb's version includes in-frame clones alone and lacks a portion of them. Of approximately 52,000 clones listed, just over 85% are singletons. As regards this clone: The antigen is unknown.

The CDR3 is made up of 14 amino acids. The trim removed 0 bases at V and 4 bases at J, leaving 0 bases unmatched. The germline V gene has CDR1 SGHTA and CDR2 FQGNSA. The sequence came from a man younger than 45 with a blood cancer, CMV-positive, and with a related stem cell donor. The chain is built from TRBV7-2 and TRBJ1-5, with TRBD1 matching 7 bases. The source material was PBMCs. CDR3 in amino acids: CASSLARGNQPQHF. In nucleotides, the CDR3 is TGTGCCAGCAGCTTAGCCAGGGGGAATCAGCCCCAGCATTTT. The variable domain in full, completed from reference TRBV7-2 and TRBJ1-5, reads GAGVSQSPSNKVTEKGKDVELRCDPISGHTALYWYRQSLGQGLEFLIYFQGNSAPDKSGLPSDRFSAERTGGSVSTLTIQRTQQEDSAVYLCASSLARGNQPQHFGDGTRLSIL.